The sequence of this T cell receptor (beta chain) was determined in a study of blood T cell repertoires in COVID-19 (dated by TCRdb to 2020 to 2021). Turning to the overall study: The collaborator samples originated in the United States, Italy and Spain and spanned the acute and convalescent phases of COVID-19. The repertoires were released in a freely available public database meant as a resource for research on the immune response to SARS-CoV-2. HLA class I and class II types, where available, came from metadata supplied by the sample provider rather than from assay-based typing. The samples were drawn from two sources: the first 160 participants of the ongoing ImmuneRACE study, and 1,200 or so subjects contributed by 6 global collaborators. Deeply sampled blood TCRbeta repertoires from subjects exposed to, actively infected with, or recovered from COVID-19 were included in the dataset. The sample metadata nearly always contained a de-identified subject ID, COVID-19 status, age in years and sex. The material from the prospective study consisted of cDNA or gDNA derived from T cells, B-cell-depleted T cells, or PBMCs. On the study overall, not on this receptor specifically: How much clinical and demographic metadata was included differed by source and by participant, and the metadata was provided uncurated.

TCRbeta CDR3 regions were amplified from genomic DNA using the immunoSEQ Assay, a bias-controlled multiplex PCR. The paper's processing steps were these. The number of nucleated cells in each sample was estimated from the amplification of reference gene primers within the assay. To quantify the absolute abundance of each unique TCRbeta CDR3 rearrangement, sequence reads were collapsed and filtered. For each sample, productive Simpson clonality was calculated as the square root of Simpson's diversity index across productive rearrangements. TCRdb re-hosts the immuneACCESS table, in-frame sequences only. Its copies lack some clones; in the studies checked, an unresolved V gene accounts for under half of them, and the cause for the rest is not known. V, J and clone size were drawn from that table, and D and trimming were deduced from the DNA. Within this sample are roughly 85,000 clones, with 86% of them counted one time only. The ten top clones hold 25% to 35% of the sample.

Whole blood was collected in K2EDTA tubes by collaborating institutions according to the institutions' own protocols. For TCRbeta analysis, collaborators shipped samples in one of three forms: frozen whole blood, isolated PBMCs, or DNA extracted from either of those sample types. The CDR1 and CDR2 encoded by the germline V gene are SGHTA and FQGNSA. The junction shows trimming of 5 bases on V and 4 bases on J, and the gene matches do not reach 14 bases of it. CDR3 length: 16 amino acids, cysteine to phenylalanine. CDR3 DNA only is kept here, 48 bases in frame from base 1. For this clone: It lacks a known antigen. Base qualities are not provided; no much larger clone lies one nucleotide away.

The source is a man aged 45-60 years with active or convalescent COVID-19. The V gene is TRBV7-2 and the J gene is TRBJ2-7; TRBD2 agrees with 7 junctional bases. The material sequenced was peripheral blood. The bases read TGTGCCAGCAGCACCGAAGGGGCTAGCGGAACTTACGAGCAGTACTTC. Its protein is CASSTEGASGTYEQYF.